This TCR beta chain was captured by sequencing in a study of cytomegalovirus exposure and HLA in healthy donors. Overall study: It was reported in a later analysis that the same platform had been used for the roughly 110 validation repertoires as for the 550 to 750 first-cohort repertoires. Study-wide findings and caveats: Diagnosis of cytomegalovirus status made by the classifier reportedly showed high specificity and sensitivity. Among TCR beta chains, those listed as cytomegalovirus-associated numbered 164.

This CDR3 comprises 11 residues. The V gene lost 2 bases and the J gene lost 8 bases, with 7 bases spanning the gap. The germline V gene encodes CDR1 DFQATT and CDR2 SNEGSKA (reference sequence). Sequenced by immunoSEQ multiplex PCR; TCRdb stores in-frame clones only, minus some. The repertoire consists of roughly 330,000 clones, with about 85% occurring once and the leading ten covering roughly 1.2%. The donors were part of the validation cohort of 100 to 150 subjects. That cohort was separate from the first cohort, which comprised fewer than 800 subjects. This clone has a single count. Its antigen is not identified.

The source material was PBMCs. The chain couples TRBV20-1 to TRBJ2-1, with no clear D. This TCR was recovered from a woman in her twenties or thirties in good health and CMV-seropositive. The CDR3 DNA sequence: TGCAGTGCTAGAAGTGACTATGAGCAGTTCTTC. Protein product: CSARSDYEQFF.